This T cell receptor (beta chain) is drawn from a study of CD8 T cells in ankylosing spondylitis. General observations from the study: CD8+ by phenotype, disease-linked clones were relatively rare in peripheral blood. According to the report, clones linked to the disease were significantly enriched in matched synovial fluid samples taken from ankylosing spondylitis patients.

This clonotype was picked up a small number of times. Its antigen is unknown. Quantitative 5'-RACE with molecular barcodes was used to make the TCR beta libraries. TCRdb itself ran the 5' RACE reads through MiXCR, one entry per CDR3 protein. Of 250,000 or so distinct CDR3 sequences listed, more than 20% are singletons. The V segment lost 3 bases and the J segment 4 bases; nucleotides outside the gene matches: 2. Germline CDR1 reads SGHRS; CDR2 reads YFSETQ. CDR3 size: 16 residues. Sequencing was carried out using blood, either unsorted or a sorted T cell fraction (not recorded which). The sequence was collected from a male donor with ankylosing spondylitis or in good health (not recorded which). This chain links TRBV5-1 with TRBJ2-1; 15 nucleotides match TRBD2. CDR3 protein: CASSSGTSGGYNEQFF. CDR3 coding DNA: TGCGCCAGCAGCTCCGGGACTAGCGGGGGGTACAATGAGCAGTTCTTC.